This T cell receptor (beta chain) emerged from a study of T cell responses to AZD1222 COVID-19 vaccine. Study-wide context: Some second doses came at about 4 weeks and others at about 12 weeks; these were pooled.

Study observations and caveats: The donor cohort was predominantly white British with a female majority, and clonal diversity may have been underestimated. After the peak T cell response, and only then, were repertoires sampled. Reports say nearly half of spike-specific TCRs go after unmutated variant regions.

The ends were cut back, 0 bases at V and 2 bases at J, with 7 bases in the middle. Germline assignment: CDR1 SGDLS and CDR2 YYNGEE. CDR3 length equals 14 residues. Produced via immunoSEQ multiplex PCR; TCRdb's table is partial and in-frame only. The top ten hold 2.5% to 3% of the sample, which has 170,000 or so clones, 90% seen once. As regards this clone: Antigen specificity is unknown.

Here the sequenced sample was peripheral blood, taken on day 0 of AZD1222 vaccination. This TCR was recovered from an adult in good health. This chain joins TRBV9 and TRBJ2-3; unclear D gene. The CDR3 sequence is CASSVGVDTDTQYF. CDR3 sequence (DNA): TGTGCCAGCAGCGTAGGGGTTGACACAGATACGCAGTATTTT.